This T cell receptor (beta chain) was identified in a study of OX40 agonist ivuxolimab in advanced cancers. Study information: The study treated patients with ivuxolimab, an agonistic anti-OX40 (CD134) antibody. Notes on the study in general: Clonal expansion in partial responders at 0.1-3.0 mg/kg ranked among the lowest.

A remark on this clone: What it binds is not known.

The assay was immunoSEQ multiplex PCR, and TCRdb's table has in-frame clones only and misses some. The table has more than 10,000 clones, 80% to 90% seen once. The sequence was obtained from an adult with an advanced solid tumor such as melanoma, head and neck, liver or kidney cancer. The material sequenced was CD4+ or CD8+ T cells sorted from blood, taken in a trial of the OX40 agonist ivuxolimab.

In DNA form, the CDR3 reads TGTGCCAGCAGCTTCGGTGGGCAGCCCCAGCATTTT. This encodes CASSFGGQPQHF. The V and J genes are TRBV5-6 and TRBJ1-5, with D uncertain. V lost 2 bases and J lost 7, with 7 bases in between. Germline V gives CDR1 SGHDT, CDR2 YYEEEE. This CDR3 spans 12 amino acids.